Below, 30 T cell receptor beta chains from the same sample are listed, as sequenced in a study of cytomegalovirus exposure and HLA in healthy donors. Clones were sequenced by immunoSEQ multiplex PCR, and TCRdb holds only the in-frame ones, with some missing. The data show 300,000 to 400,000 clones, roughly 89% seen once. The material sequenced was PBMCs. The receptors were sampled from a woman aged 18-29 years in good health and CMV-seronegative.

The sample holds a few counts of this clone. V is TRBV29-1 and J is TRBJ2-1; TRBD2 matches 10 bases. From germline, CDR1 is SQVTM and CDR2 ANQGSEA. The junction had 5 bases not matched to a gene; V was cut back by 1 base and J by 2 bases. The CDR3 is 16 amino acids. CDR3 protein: CSVEVNLAGAYNEQFF. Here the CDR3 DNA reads TGCAGCGTTGAAGTGAACCTAGCGGGGGCCTACAATGAGCAGTTCTTC.

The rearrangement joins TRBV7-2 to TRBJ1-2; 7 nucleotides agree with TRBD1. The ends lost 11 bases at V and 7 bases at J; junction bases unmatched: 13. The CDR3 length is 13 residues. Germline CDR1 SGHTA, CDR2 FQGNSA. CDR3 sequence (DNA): TGTGCCCCCAGGGCCAGACAGGGCCGTGGCTACACCTTC. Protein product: CAPRARQGRGYTF.

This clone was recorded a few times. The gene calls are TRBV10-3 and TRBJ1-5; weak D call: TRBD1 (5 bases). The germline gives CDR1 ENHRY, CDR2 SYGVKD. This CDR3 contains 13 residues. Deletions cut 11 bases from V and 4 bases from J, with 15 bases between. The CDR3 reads CAAAGRGNQPQHF. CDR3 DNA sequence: TGTGCCGCGGCAGGGAGGGGTAATCAGCCCCAGCATTTT.

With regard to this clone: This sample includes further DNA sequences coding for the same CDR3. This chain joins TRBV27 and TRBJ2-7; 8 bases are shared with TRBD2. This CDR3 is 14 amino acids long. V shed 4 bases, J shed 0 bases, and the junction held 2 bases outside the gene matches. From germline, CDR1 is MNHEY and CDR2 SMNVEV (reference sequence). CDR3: CASSSSGSSYEQYF. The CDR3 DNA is TGTGCCAGCAGTTCGAGCGGGAGCTCCTACGAGCAGTACTTC.

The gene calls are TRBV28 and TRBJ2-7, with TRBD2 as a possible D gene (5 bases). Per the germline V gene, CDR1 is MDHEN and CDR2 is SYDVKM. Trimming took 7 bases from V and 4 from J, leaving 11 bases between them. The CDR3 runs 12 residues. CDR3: CASTLGGYEQYF. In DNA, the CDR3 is TGTGCCAGCACCTTGGGCGGGTACGAGCAGTACTTC. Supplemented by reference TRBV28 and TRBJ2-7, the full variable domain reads DVKVTQSSRYLVKRTGEKVFLECVQDMDHENMFWYRQDPGLGLRLIYFSYDVKMKEKGDIPEGYSVSREKKERFSLILESASTNQTSMYLCASTLGGYEQYFGPGTRLTVT.

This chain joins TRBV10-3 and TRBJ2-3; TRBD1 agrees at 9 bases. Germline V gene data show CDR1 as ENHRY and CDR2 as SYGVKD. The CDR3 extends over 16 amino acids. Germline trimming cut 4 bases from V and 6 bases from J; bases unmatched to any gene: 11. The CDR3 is CAISVPPGQGDDTQYF. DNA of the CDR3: TGTGCCATCAGTGTACCACCGGGACAGGGCGACGATACGCAGTATTTT.

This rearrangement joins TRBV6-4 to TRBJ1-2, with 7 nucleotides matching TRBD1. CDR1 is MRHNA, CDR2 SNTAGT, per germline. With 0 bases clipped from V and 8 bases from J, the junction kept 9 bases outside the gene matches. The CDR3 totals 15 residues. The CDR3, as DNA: TGTGCCAGCAGTGACTCGACTCGGTGGACAGGAGGCTACACCTTC. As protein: CASSDSTRWTGGYTF.

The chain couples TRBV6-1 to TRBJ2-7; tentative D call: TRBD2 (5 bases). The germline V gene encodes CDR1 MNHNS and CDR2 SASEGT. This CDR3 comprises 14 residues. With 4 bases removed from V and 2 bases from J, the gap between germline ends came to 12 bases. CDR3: CASSVPAVTYEQYF. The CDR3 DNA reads TGTGCCAGCAGTGTCCCAGCGGTTACCTACGAGCAGTACTTC.

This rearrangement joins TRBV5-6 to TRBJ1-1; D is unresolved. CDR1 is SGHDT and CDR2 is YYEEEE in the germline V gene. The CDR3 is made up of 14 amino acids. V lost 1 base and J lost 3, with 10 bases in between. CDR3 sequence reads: CASSLSGGYTEAFF. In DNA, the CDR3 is TGTGCCAGCAGCTTGTCTGGAGGATACACTGAAGCTTTCTTT.

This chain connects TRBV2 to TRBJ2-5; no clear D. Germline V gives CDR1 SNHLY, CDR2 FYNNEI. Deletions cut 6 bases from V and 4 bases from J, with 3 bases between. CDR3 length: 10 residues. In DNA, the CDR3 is TGTGCCAGCAGGCGAGAGACCCAGTACTTC. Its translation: CASRRETQYF.

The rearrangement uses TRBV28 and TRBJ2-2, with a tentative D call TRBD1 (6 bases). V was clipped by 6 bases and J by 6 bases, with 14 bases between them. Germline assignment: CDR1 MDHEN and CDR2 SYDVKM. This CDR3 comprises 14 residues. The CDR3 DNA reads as TGTGCCAGCAGCCGAGGGGGTAGCGCCGGGGAGCTGTTTTTT. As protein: CASSRGGSAGELFF.

CDR3 nucleotide sequence: TGCGCCAGCAGTGAGTCCGGTGGCTACACCTTC. Its protein product is CASSESGGYTF. V and J are TRBV10-2 and TRBJ1-2; D not resolved. The CDR3 sequence is 11 residues long. Per the germline V gene, CDR1 is WSHSY and CDR2 is SAAADI. V was cut by 0 bases and J by 7 bases, with 3 bases left in between.

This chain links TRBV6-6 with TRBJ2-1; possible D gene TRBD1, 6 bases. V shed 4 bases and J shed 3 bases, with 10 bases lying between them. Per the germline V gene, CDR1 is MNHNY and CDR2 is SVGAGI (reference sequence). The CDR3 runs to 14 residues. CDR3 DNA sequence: TGTGCCAGCAGTTTTCAGGGGAACTACAATGAGCAGTTCTTC. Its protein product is CASSFQGNYNEQFF.

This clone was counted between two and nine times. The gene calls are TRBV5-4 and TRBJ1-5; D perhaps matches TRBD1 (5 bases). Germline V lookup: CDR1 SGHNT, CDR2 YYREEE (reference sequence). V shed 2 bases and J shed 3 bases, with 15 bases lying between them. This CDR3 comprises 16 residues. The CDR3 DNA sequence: TGTGCCAGCAGCTTATTCCAGGGAATTCACAATCAGCCCCAGCATTTT. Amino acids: CASSLFQGIHNQPQHF.

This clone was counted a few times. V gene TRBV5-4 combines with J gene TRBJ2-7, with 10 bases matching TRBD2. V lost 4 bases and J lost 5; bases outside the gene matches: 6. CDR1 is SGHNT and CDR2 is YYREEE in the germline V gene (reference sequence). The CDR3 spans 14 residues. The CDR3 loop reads CASSQAGGLDEQYF. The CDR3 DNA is TGTGCCAGCAGCCAAGCGGGAGGGCTTGACGAGCAGTACTTC.

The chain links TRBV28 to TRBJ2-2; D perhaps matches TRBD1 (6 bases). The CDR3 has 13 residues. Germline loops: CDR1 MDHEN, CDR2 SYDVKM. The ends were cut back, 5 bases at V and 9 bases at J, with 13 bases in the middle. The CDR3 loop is CASSPLDSRELFF. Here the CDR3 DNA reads TGTGCCAGCAGTCCCCTGGACAGCCGGGAGCTGTTTTTT. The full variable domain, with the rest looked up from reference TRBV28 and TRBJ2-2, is DVKVTQSSRYLVKRTGEKVFLECVQDMDHENMFWYRQDPGLGLRLIYFSYDVKMKEKGDIPEGYSVSREKKERFSLILESASTNQTSMYLCASSPLDSRELFFGEGSRLTVL.

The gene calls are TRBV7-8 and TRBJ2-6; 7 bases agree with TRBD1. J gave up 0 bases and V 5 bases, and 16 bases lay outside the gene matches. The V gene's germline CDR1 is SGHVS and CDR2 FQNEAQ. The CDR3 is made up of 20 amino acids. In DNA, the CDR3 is TGTGCCAGCAGCGCAGTCCAACTAGGGACAGTGATCTCTGGGGCCAACGTCCTGACTTTC. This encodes CASSAVQLGTVISGANVLTF.

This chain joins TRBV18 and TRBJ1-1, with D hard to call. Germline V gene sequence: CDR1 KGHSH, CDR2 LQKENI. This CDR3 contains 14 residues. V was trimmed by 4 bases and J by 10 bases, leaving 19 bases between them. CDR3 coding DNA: TGTGCCAGCTCACGGAGCGGGCCGAAAGGTAGAGCTTTCTTT. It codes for CASSRSGPKGRAFF.

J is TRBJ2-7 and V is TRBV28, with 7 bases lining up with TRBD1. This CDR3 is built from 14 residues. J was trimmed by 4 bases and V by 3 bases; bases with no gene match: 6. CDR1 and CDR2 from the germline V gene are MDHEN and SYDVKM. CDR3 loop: CASSLTGIQYEQYF. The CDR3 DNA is TGTGCCAGCAGTTTGACAGGGATACAATACGAGCAGTACTTC.

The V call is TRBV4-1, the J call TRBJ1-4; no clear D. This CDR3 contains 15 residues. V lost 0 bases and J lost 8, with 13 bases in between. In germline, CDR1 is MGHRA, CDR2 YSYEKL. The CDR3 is CASSQESLLREKLFF. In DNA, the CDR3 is TGCGCCAGCAGCCAAGAGAGCCTACTAAGGGAAAAACTGTTTTTT.

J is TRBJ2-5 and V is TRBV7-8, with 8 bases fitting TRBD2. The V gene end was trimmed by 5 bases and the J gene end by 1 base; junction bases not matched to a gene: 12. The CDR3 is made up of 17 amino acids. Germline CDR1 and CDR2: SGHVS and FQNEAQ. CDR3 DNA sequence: TGTGCCAGCAGCCACCGGGGGGGAGGATGGGGCCAAGAGACCCAGTACTTC. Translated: CASSHRGGGWGQETQYF.

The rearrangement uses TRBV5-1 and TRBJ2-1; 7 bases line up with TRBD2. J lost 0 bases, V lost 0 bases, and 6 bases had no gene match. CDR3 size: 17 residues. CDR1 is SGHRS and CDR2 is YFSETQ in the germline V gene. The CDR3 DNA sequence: TGCGCCAGCAGCTTGGTGCCTAGCGGAAGCTCCTACAATGAGCAGTTCTTC. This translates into CASSLVPSGSSYNEQFF.

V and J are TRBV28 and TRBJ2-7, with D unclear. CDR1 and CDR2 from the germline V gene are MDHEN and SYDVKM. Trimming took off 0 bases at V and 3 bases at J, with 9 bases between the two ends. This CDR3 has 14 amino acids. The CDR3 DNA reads TGTGCCAGCAGTTTATGGGGCAGTTACTACGAGCAGTACTTC. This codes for CASSLWGSYYEQYF.

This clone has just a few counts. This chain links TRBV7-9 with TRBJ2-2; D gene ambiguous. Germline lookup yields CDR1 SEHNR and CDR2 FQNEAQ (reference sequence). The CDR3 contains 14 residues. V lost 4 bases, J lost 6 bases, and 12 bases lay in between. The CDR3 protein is CASSSPSRAGELFF. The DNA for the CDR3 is TGTGCCAGCAGCTCCCCAAGTAGAGCCGGGGAGCTGTTTTTT.

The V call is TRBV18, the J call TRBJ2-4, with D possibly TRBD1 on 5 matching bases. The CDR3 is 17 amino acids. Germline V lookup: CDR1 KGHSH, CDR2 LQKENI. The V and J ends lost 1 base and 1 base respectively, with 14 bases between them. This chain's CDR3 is CASSPLGQPQAKNIQYF. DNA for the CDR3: TGTGCCAGCTCACCACTGGGGCAGCCCCAGGCCAAAAACATTCAGTACTTC.

The CDR3 DNA sequence: TGTGCCAGCAGTATGGCATATCCTAACTATGGCTACACCTTC. The encoded protein is CASSMAYPNYGYTF. The J gene is TRBJ1-2, the V gene TRBV25-1; no clear D gene. With 5 bases removed from V and 0 bases from J, the gap between germline ends came to 10 bases. This CDR3 has 14 amino acids. CDR1 and CDR2 from the germline V gene are MGHDK and SYGVNS.

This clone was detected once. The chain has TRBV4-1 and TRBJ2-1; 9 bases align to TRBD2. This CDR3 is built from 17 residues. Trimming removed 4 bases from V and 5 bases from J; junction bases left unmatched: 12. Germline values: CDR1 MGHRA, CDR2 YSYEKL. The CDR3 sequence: CASSPIGAAGGDNEQFF. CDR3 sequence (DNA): TGCGCCAGCAGCCCGATCGGGGCGGCGGGGGGGGACAATGAGCAGTTCTTC.

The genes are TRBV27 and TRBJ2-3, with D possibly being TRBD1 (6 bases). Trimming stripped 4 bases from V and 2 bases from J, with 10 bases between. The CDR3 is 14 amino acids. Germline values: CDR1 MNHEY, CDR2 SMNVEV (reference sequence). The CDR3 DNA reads TGTGCCAGCAGTTCACACAGGGCCACAGATACGCAGTATTTT. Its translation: CASSSHRATDTQYF.

The CDR3 loop is CASSLARRQGSGETQYF. CDR3 sequence (DNA): TGTGCCAGCAGCTTAGCGAGGAGACAGGGCTCGGGAGAGACCCAGTACTTC. This chain uses TRBV7-9 with TRBJ2-5; 7 bases line up with TRBD1. J lost 4 bases, V lost 0 bases, and 11 bases had no gene match. The V gene's germline CDR1 is SEHNR and CDR2 FQNEAQ (reference sequence). The CDR3 has 17 residues.

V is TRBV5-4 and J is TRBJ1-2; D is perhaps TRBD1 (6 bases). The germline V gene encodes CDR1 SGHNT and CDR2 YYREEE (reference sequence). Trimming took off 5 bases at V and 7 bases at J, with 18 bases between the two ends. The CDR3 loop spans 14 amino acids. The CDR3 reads CASSEGTKAPGYTF. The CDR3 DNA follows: TGTGCCAGCAGTGAGGGGACAAAGGCCCCTGGCTACACCTTC.